This T cell receptor (beta chain) was identified in a study of T cells in Graves' hyperthyroidism and ophthalmopathy (dated by TCRdb to between 2019 and 2020). Context from the whole study: Peripheral blood was collected at initial diagnosis, before any treatment. Prospective prediction of ophthalmopathy was tested in an independent validation cohort of some 19 hyperthyroidism patients and 17 patients who later progressed to ophthalmopathy. Once sampling was done, hyperthyroidism patients were given methimazole at a starting dose of 30 mg daily, whereas ophthalmopathy patients were given high-dose intravenous methylprednisolone. The paper describes TCR Vbeta CDR3 sequencing of 130 to 150 peripheral blood samples, made up of 43 ophthalmopathy patients, some 80 hyperthyroidism patients and 17 progressor patients. In addition, the study compared T-cell repertoires in thyroid tissue and in blood from roughly 6 Graves' hyperthyroidism patients. The roughly 94 discovery patients were randomly divided into training and test sets at a 7:3 ratio. To identify distinguishing TCR V-J signatures, a discovery cohort of 100 patients was used, comprising under 45 with Graves' ophthalmopathy and roughly 60 with stable Graves' hyperthyroidism. The full study reports these points: In validation, progression to ophthalmopathy was predicted by the model with 70.59% sensitivity and 72% to 85% specificity, a median of 6.5 months before onset. No statistical method was used to fix the sample size in advance, and group allocation was not hidden from the investigators. Ophthalmopathy was separated from stable hyperthyroidism by a 13 V-J signature model, with around 88% sensitivity and about 81% specificity obtained in cross-validation and 80%/75% obtained in testing. Blood samples also contained most of the expanded thyroid clonotypes (frequency above 0.001), which suggests that blood repertoires may reflect thyroid immune responses.

The junction shows trimming of 9 bases on V and 3 bases on J, plus 15 bases between the germline ends. Counted from cysteine to phenylalanine, this CDR3 has 13 amino acids. Only the CDR3 region is kept as DNA, spanning 39 bases read in frame from base 1. According to the germline V gene (reference sequence), CDR1 reads LNHDA and CDR2 reads SQIVND. Graves' hyperthyroidism was defined as stable when no progression to ophthalmopathy occurred over 18 months of follow-up. Hyperthyroidism patients were newly diagnosed, with disease duration under 2 months, and aged 18 to 65 years. Patients with uncontrolled infections, other autoimmune diseases, pregnancy or lactation were excluded. Diagnoses relied on clinical symptoms, serum thyroxine and TRAb, thyroid ultrasound and orbital computed tomography. PBMCs were isolated from about 9 ml of fresh peripheral blood by Ficoll-Paque density gradient centrifugation. Trizol reagent was used to extract total RNA, and RNA quality was then checked on an Agilent 2100 Bioanalyzer.

Amplification of TCR beta CDR3 regions was carried out from RNA transcripts. The TCR CDR3 was subjected to a first round of RT-PCR using the HTBI primer set and the Qiagen OneStep RT-PCR kit. The libraries were constructed in a second round of multiplex PCR and then size-selected and purified. Libraries were sequenced paired-end with 100 bp reads on an Illumina HiSeq2000. In the authors' own workflow: SOAPnuke was used to process the raw data, with reads discarded if the reads contained adapters or uncalled bases, had a mean Phred below 15, or lacked an exact constant-primer or identifier match. COPE v1.2.5 was used to merge the high-quality paired reads, and each unique nucleotide sequence was defined as a clonotype. MiTCR v1.1 was used to align clonotypes to the IMGT TRBV, TRBD and TRBJ reference segments. The analysis was restricted to V-J combinations with a frequency above 0.0001, which together covered approximately 99% of the repertoires. The TCS score was defined as the ratio of F50 (clonal expansion) to E x V (chaos), calculated using BLOSUM62-based TCRdist between CDR3 peptides within each V-J. Welch's t-statistics and random forest reduced around 520 V-J features to some 14, which were used in a naive Bayes classifier (R e1071). Clones were called with MiXCR by TCRdb after fastp trimmed the public reads at Q25, and only in-frame beta chains were retained. Identical CDR3 protein sequences are pooled into one entry, listed with their most common genes and DNA. TCRdb, not the authors, supplied the V and J calls. Present in this sample are some 350,000 distinct CDR3 sequences, 15% to 20% of which were seen just once. The ten top clones hold approximately 4% of the sample.

This clonotype was recorded a few times. No antigen is known for it. The record has no base qualities; no much larger clone is one base away. The rearrangement joined TRBV19 to TRBJ2-7; TRBD2 is a possible D gene, resting on 5 matching bases. This TCR was recovered from a woman aged 18-35 years with Graves' hyperthyroidism. Sequencing used blood. At the DNA level, the sequence is TGTGCCAGCAGACCCTCCGGGGTCTACGAGCAGTACTTC. It translates as CASRPSGVYEQYF.